The 10 T cell receptor beta chains in this list originate from one sample, sequenced in a study of T cell repertoires in ileal Crohn's disease. Profiled with immunoSEQ multiplex PCR; TCRdb holds only in-frame clones, not every one. The table shows almost 900 clones, with 70% to 90% occurring only once. The specimen was ileal tissue. Source of these receptors: an adult with Crohn's disease.

The rearrangement links TRBV7-3 to TRBJ2-3; 11 bases match TRBD2. CDR3 length: 18 residues. Germline CDR1 and CDR2: SGHTA and FQGTGA. V was clipped by 0 bases and J by 0 bases; unmatched bases: 5. CDR3 loop: CASSLTGIAGGSTDTQYF. As DNA, the CDR3 is TGTGCCAGCAGCTTAACGGGGATAGCGGGAGGGAGCACAGATACGCAGTATTTT. Combining the CDR3 with reference TRBV7-3 and TRBJ2-3 gives the whole variable domain GAGVSQTPSNKVTEKGKYVELRCDPISGHTALYWYRQSLGQGPEFLIYFQGTGAADDSGLPNDRFFAVRPEGSVSTLKIQRTERGDSAVYLCASSLTGIAGGSTDTQYFGPGTRLTVL.

The chain couples TRBV6-6 to TRBJ1-2; 8 bases are a match to TRBD1. Germline V lookup: CDR1 MNHNY, CDR2 SVGAGI (reference sequence). The V segment lost 5 bases and the J segment 3 bases; nucleotides outside the gene matches: 5. This CDR3 contains 14 residues. The CDR3 reads CASSETGVDYGYTF. In DNA, the CDR3 is TGTGCCAGCAGTGAGACAGGGGTTGACTATGGCTACACCTTC.

The chain links TRBV19 to TRBJ2-7, with a possible D match to TRBD2 (5 bases). Germline V gene sequence: CDR1 LNHDA, CDR2 SQIVND (reference sequence). V was cut by 6 bases and J by 0 bases, with 12 bases left in between. CDR3 length: 14 amino acids. The CDR3 loop reads CASSAAAYSYEQYF. CDR3 bases: TGTGCCAGTAGCGCAGCGGCATACTCCTACGAGCAGTACTTC.

The rearrangement links TRBV25-1 to TRBJ2-1, with 9 bases lining up with TRBD2. This CDR3 is built from 16 residues. The J segment lost 10 bases and the V segment lost 3 bases, leaving 13 bases of the junction unmatched. In germline, CDR1 is MGHDK, CDR2 SYGVNS. The CDR3 region is CASSDPGLAGVKEQFF. The CDR3 DNA reads as TGTGCCAGCAGTGACCCCGGGTTAGCGGGAGTCAAAGAGCAGTTCTTC.

The chain joins TRBV29-1 to TRBJ2-7; D possibly corresponds to TRBD1 (6 bases). Germline CDR1 is SQVTM and CDR2 is ANQGSEA. CDR3 length: 12 amino acids. V lost 3 bases to trimming and J lost 1 base, with 7 bases between them. CDR3 residues: CSVDQGSYEQYF. CDR3 in DNA: TGCAGCGTTGATCAGGGGTCCTACGAGCAGTACTTC.

This clone was counted a single time. The rearrangement joins TRBV7-9 to TRBJ2-5, with D tentatively TRBD2 (6 bases). Trimming cost V 1 base and J 2 bases, with 11 bases left between them. Germline V gene sequence: CDR1 SEHNR, CDR2 FQNEAQ (reference sequence). The CDR3 runs 15 residues. The CDR3 protein is CASSLVAAGQETQYF. The CDR3 DNA is TGTGCCAGCAGCTTAGTTGCGGCGGGGCAAGAGACCCAGTACTTC.

This clone was detected once. The CDR3 here is CASSSIAGGFSSYNEQFF. In DNA, the CDR3 is TGTGCCAGCAGCTCGATAGCGGGAGGCTTTAGCTCCTACAATGAGCAGTTCTTC. The V call is TRBV27, the J call TRBJ2-1; TRBD2 matches at 10 bases. Per germline, CDR1 MNHEY and CDR2 SMNVEV (reference sequence). CDR3 length: 18 residues. After removal of 6 bases from V and 0 bases from J, the junction contained 11 bases not matched to a gene.

This sequence joins TRBV6-5 and TRBJ2-3; perhaps TRBD1 as D (5 bases). Germline V gene lookup returns CDR1 MNHEY and CDR2 SVGAGI. The CDR3 length is 15 residues. Trimming removed 3 bases at V and 7 bases at J, with 17 bases between. Here the CDR3 reads CASSYSVGASHTQYF. The CDR3 nucleotides read TGTGCCAGCAGTTATTCGGTTGGGGCATCCCATACGCAGTATTTT.

The chain joins TRBV19 to TRBJ1-1, with no clear D. V gave up 3 bases and J gave up 1 base, with 12 bases separating them. The germline V gene encodes CDR1 LNHDA and CDR2 SQIVND (reference sequence). There are 15 residues in the CDR3. The CDR3 bases are TGTGCCAGTAGTATCTACGCCACCCCGAACACTGAAGCTTTCTTT. Translated: CASSIYATPNTEAFF. The whole variable domain, remainder taken from reference TRBV19 and TRBJ1-1, is DGGITQSPKYLFRKEGQNVTLSCEQNLNHDAMYWYRQDPGQGLRLIYYSQIVNDFQKGDIAEGYSVSREKKESFPLTVTSAQKNPTAFYLCASSIYATPNTEAFFGQGTRLTVV.

This clone was found once. V is TRBV30 and J is TRBJ1-2; 7 bases are a match to TRBD1. With 0 bases clipped from V and 5 bases from J, the junction kept 12 bases outside the gene matches. This CDR3 has 16 amino acids. Germline assignment: CDR1 GTSNPN and CDR2 SVGIG (reference sequence). CDR3 nucleotides: TGTGCCTGGAGTGTATTTGGCAGGGGACAGAGTTATGGCTACACCTTC. This sequence encodes CAWSVFGRGQSYGYTF.